The next 12 T cell receptor beta chains were all read from a single sample in a study of blood T cell repertoires in COVID-19. The table came from immunoSEQ multiplex PCR; TCRdb's copy has only in-frame clones and leaves some out. The table has more than 110,000 clones, approximately 84% seen once. The sample was peripheral blood. The receptors stem from a human donor in a cohort sampled during active COVID-19.

The CDR3 bases are TGTGCCAGCAGTTACGGGCAGATCTCTGGGGCCAACGTCCTGACTTTC. Translated, it gives CASSYGQISGANVLTF. The rearrangement links TRBV6-5 to TRBJ2-6; D is unclear. The germline gives CDR1 MNHEY, CDR2 SVGAGI. The CDR3 runs to 16 residues. Trimming removed 2 bases at V and 0 bases at J, with 8 bases between.

The chain is built from TRBV4-1 and TRBJ2-5, with 14 bases aligning to TRBD2. Germline V gene data show CDR1 as MGHRA and CDR2 as YSYEKL. V gave up 4 bases and J gave up 2 bases; unmatched junction bases: 9. CDR3 length: 18 amino acids. CDR3 in amino acids: CASSPERLAGGIQETQYF. The CDR3 coding sequence is TGCGCCAGCAGCCCCGAGCGACTAGCGGGGGGGATACAAGAGACCCAGTACTTC.

The chain couples TRBV6-1 to TRBJ1-1; the D gene is possibly TRBD1 (6 bases). CDR1 is MNHNS, CDR2 SASEGT, per germline. The V end was cut by 0 bases, the J end by 5 bases, with 10 bases between. CDR3 size: 14 residues. In DNA, the CDR3 is TGTGCCAGCAGTGAAGCGAGGGGGGGAACTGAAGCTTTCTTT. As protein: CASSEARGGTEAFF.

The CDR3 coding sequence is TGTGCCAGTAGTATGAGCAGGGGGCTTGCTAATGAAAAACTGTTTTTT. Translating it yields CASSMSRGLANEKLFF. This rearrangement joins TRBV19 to TRBJ1-4, with 8 bases aligning to TRBD1. Germline V lookup: CDR1 LNHDA, CDR2 SQIVND (reference sequence). The CDR3 has 16 amino acids. The V and J ends lost 3 bases and 3 bases, in that order; junction bases with no gene match: 6.

This chain joins TRBV5-5 and TRBJ2-6; 9 bases fit TRBD1. This CDR3 is built from 17 residues. The germline CDR1 and CDR2 sequences are SGHKS and YYEKEE (reference sequence). V shed 4 bases, J shed 0 bases, and the junction held 5 bases outside the gene matches. The chain's CDR3 is CASSHDRGDSGANVLTF. CDR3 DNA sequence: TGTGCCAGCAGCCACGACAGGGGGGACTCTGGGGCCAACGTCCTGACTTTC.

The chain carries TRBV5-1 and TRBJ2-2; D may be TRBD1 (6 bases). Trimming left V 0 bases short and J 2 bases short, with 11 bases between. CDR3 length: 16 amino acids. Per the germline V gene, CDR1 is SGHRS and CDR2 is YFSETQ. Written as DNA, the CDR3 is TGCGCCAGCAGCTTGGCCGGGACATCAAACACCGGGGAGCTGTTTTTT. This gives the protein CASSLAGTSNTGELFF.

The chain has TRBV5-1 and TRBJ2-7, with D possibly being TRBD1 (6 bases). Trimming took off 0 bases at V and 2 bases at J, with 12 bases between the two ends. The CDR3 has 15 residues. Per germline, CDR1 SGHRS and CDR2 YFSETQ. The CDR3 sequence is CASSLARDNPYEQYF. CDR3 in DNA: TGCGCCAGCAGCTTGGCCCGGGACAACCCCTACGAGCAGTACTTC.

V and J are TRBV24-1 and TRBJ2-3, with 8 bases lining up with TRBD1. Losses at the gene ends were 3 bases for V and 0 bases for J; bases not matched to a gene: 10. The CDR3 covers 18 residues. CDR1 and CDR2 from the germline V gene are KGHDR and SFDVKD. The CDR3 DNA sequence: TGTGCCACCAGTGATCCCAGTACAGGACAGGGTAGCACAGATACGCAGTATTTT. Residues: CATSDPSTGQGSTDTQYF.

This clone occurred a few times. The chain uses TRBV6-2 or TRBV6-3 and TRBJ1-2, with D perhaps matching TRBD1 (6 bases). Germline V gives CDR1 MNHEY, CDR2 SVGEGT. The CDR3 covers 15 residues. Trimming removed 5 bases from V and 2 bases from J, with 15 bases in between. This chain's CDR3 is CASSANRDGNYGYTF. CDR3 nucleotides: TGTGCCAGCAGTGCCAACAGGGACGGCAACTATGGCTACACCTTC.

This chain connects TRBV5-4 to TRBJ2-7; the match to TRBD1 covers 8 bases. The junction had 7 bases not matched to a gene; V was cut back by 4 bases and J by 4 bases. Germline values: CDR1 SGHNT, CDR2 YYREEE (reference sequence). The CDR3 is made up of 14 amino acids. CDR3 protein: CASSPDRARYEQYF. The DNA for the CDR3 is TGTGCCAGCAGCCCGGACAGGGCACGATACGAGCAGTACTTC.

CDR3 loop: CASSVLSGRFSPLHF. CDR3 in DNA: TGTGCCAGCAGCGTATTGTCAGGGCGTTTTTCACCCCTCCACTTT. The rearrangement links TRBV9 to TRBJ1-6, with D tentatively TRBD1 (5 bases). With 1 base removed from V and 9 bases from J, the gap between germline ends came to 14 bases. Germline values: CDR1 SGDLS, CDR2 YYNGEE. The CDR3 runs 15 residues.

This clone appeared once. The chain carries TRBV7-2 and TRBJ1-5, with 8 bases aligning to TRBD1. The CDR3 consists of 16 residues. V lost 4 bases, J lost 0 bases, and 5 bases stayed unmatched. Germline loops: CDR1 SGHTA, CDR2 FQGNSA. As DNA, the CDR3 is TGTGCCAGCAGCTACGGACAGGGCCGTAGCAATCAGCCCCAGCATTTT. It codes for CASSYGQGRSNQPQHF.